The 25 T cell receptor beta chains below were found in one sample sequenced in a study of tumor and adjacent non-tumor tissue in lung cancer. The template was RNA from unsorted bulk tissue. TCRbeta libraries were built with three rounds of nested PCR, modified from ARM-PCR. TCRdb itself ran the multiplex PCR reads through MiXCR, one entry per CDR3 protein. The sample shows about 200,000 distinct CDR3 sequences, around 70% of them seen only once. The sample comprised lung tumor tissue. These TCRs come from a man between 60 and 70 years old with non-small cell lung cancer.

Worth noting for this clonotype: The CDR3 carries no conserved terminal phenylalanine or tryptophan, so it likely arises from a read error. This chain connects TRBV20-1 to TRBJ2-7, with TRBD2 identical over 8 bases. This CDR3 contains 16 residues. Looked up from germline, CDR1 is DFQATT and CDR2 is SNEGSKA (reference sequence). The DNA for the CDR3 is TGCAGCGCTAGAGACGGGATTAGCGGGACGAACTACGAGCAGTACTCC. Protein sequence: CSARDGISGTNYEQYS.

V gene TRBV12-5 combines with J gene TRBJ2-1; 9 bases align to TRBD2. There are 14 residues in the CDR3. V was pared by 8 bases and J by 7 bases, with 9 bases of the junction left unmatched. Germline loops: CDR1 LGHNT, CDR2 FRNRAP. CDR3 residues: CASREAGGKNEQFF. The CDR3 bases are TGTGCTAGTCGGGAGGCGGGAGGGAAAAATGAGCAGTTCTTC.

Notes on this clonotype: Since a much larger clone is just one base distant, this may be a read error. V gene TRBV20-1 combines with J gene TRBJ2-5, with 7 nucleotides matching TRBD1. The V and J ends lost 3 bases and 5 bases, in that order; junction bases with no gene match: 3. This CDR3 has 12 residues. The V gene's germline CDR1 is DFQATT and CDR2 SNEGSKA (reference sequence). The CDR3 loop reads CSASSQGETQYF. In DNA, the CDR3 is TGCAGTGCTAGTTCACAGGGGGAGACCCAGTACTTC.

As regards this clonotype: The junction and the germline gene differ at one end; a read error may be behind it. J is TRBJ1-1 and V is TRBV29-1; D call uncertain. This CDR3 contains 14 residues. The germline CDR1 and CDR2 sequences are SQVTM and ANQGSEA. CDR3 in amino acids: CSVLTPSRDTGAFF. DNA of the CDR3: TGCAGCGTTTTGACACCCTCAAGAGACACTGGAGCTTTCTTT.

V is TRBV7-9 and J is TRBJ2-2; 12 bases match TRBD2. V shed 4 bases and J 5 bases; nucleotides not matched to a gene: 5. From germline, CDR1 is SEHNR and CDR2 FQNEAQ (reference sequence). The CDR3 runs 16 residues. The CDR3 sequence is CASSSLAGGGTGELFF. Here the CDR3 DNA reads TGTGCCAGCAGCTCACTAGCGGGAGGAGGAACCGGGGAGCTGTTTTTT.

The table lists this clonotype with a count of one. Since no conserved phenylalanine or tryptophan closes the CDR3, a read error is the likely cause. V is TRBV20-1 and J is TRBJ2-2, with D possibly matching TRBD2 (5 bases). The CDR3 runs 14 residues. The germline CDR1 and CDR2 sequences are DFQATT and SNEGSKA (reference sequence). The ends were cut back, 0 bases at V and 1 base at J, with 6 bases in the middle. This CDR3 is CSARDRGNTGELFC. The CDR3 region has the DNA TGCAGTGCTAGAGATCGGGGGAACACCGGGGAGCTGTTTTGT.

A note on this clonotype: Since a much larger clone is just one base distant, this may be a read error. The chain links TRBV20-1 to TRBJ2-7; D perhaps matches TRBD2 (5 bases). The CDR3 runs to 14 residues. Germline V gene data show CDR1 as DFQATT and CDR2 as SNEGSKA (reference sequence). Trimming removed 5 bases at V and 4 bases at J, with 18 bases between. The CDR3 coding sequence is TGCAGTGCTCACGCCGGGATAGGCTTGTACGAGCAGTACTTC. Translation gives CSAHAGIGLYEQYF.

This clonotype has a single count. A much larger clone is a single base away; this may be a read error. The rearrangement uses TRBV20-1 and TRBJ1-2; D is perhaps TRBD1 (5 bases). Germline values: CDR1 DFQATT, CDR2 SNEGSKA (reference sequence). The length of the CDR3 is 17 residues. The germline V and J ends were trimmed by 3 bases and 3 bases, with 23 bases remaining between them. The DNA for the CDR3 is TGCAGTGCTAGGAGCCCGATAAGGTGTGGCAGGGACTATGGCTACACCTTC. Its translation: CSARSPIRCGRDYGYTF.

Of note for this clonotype: One end of the junction fails to match germline, which may point to a read error. The CDR3 is CAWVHNTGAFF. For the CDR3, the DNA is TGTGCCTGGGTTCACAACACTGGAGCTTTCTTT. The gene calls are TRBV30 and TRBJ1-1; D unclear. Germline V CDR1 and CDR2: GTSNPN, SVGIG (reference sequence). This CDR3 is 11 amino acids long.

For this clonotype: The junction departs from the called germline gene at one end, perhaps through a read error. The chain joins TRBV20-1 to TRBJ2-3; perhaps D is TRBD1 or TRBD2 (5 bases each). CDR1 is DFQATT and CDR2 is SNEGSKA in the germline V gene (reference sequence). This CDR3 comprises 15 residues. The CDR3 sequence is CRARGAKGNTDTQYF. CDR3 sequence (DNA): TGCAGAGCTAGAGGGGCCAAGGGCAACACAGATACGCAGTATTTT.

On this clonotype itself: A much larger clone differs from this one at a single base, so this may be a read error. The chain has TRBV6-5 and TRBJ1-1; D is perhaps TRBD1 (5 bases). The CDR3 is 15 residues long. Trimming stripped 5 bases from V and 1 base from J, with 14 bases between. CDR1 MNHEY and CDR2 SVGAGI come from the germline V gene. The CDR3 region has the DNA TGTGCCAGCAGTCCAAACGGGGGAGGGAACACTGAAGCTTTCTTT. Amino acids: CASSPNGGGNTEAFF.

This clonotype came up a few times. This sequence joins TRBV12-3 or TRBV12-4 and TRBJ2-1; D is unclear. CDR3 length equals 16 residues. Trimming cost V 10 bases and J 5 bases, with 24 bases left between them. In DNA form, the CDR3 reads TGTGCCATCACCTCCCCTGACTTACTTTGGCACAATGAGCAGTTCTTC. Translation gives CAITSPDLLWHNEQFF.

To note about this clonotype: One base away lies a much larger clone, so this may be a sequencing read error. No conserved phenylalanine or tryptophan is present at the end of the CDR3, so a read error is the likely explanation. The J gene is TRBJ1-5, the V gene TRBV20-1; D is undetermined. Per germline, CDR1 DFQATT and CDR2 SNEGSKA (reference sequence). V gave up 3 bases and J gave up 3 bases, with 12 bases separating them. The CDR3 covers 14 residues. The CDR3 region is CSASAGADNQPQHV. The CDR3 DNA sequence: TGCAGTGCTAGTGCAGGCGCGGACAATCAGCCCCAGCATGTT.

The chain combines TRBV9 with TRBJ2-7, with TRBD1 matching 8 bases. This CDR3 contains 16 residues. Germline V CDR1 and CDR2: SGDLS, YYNGEE. V lost 4 bases, J lost 3 bases, and 12 bases stayed unmatched. CDR3 DNA: TGTGCCAGCAGCACCGGGACAGGCCACTTATTCTACGAGCAGTACTTC. This translates into CASSTGTGHLFYEQYF.

On this clonotype: Since a much larger clone is just one base distant, this may be a read error. V and J are TRBV5-4 and TRBJ1-1, with D uncertain. The CDR3 length is 15 residues. Germline CDR1 SGHNT, CDR2 YYREEE (reference sequence). Here the CDR3 reads CVSSTETSLNTEAFF. The CDR3 DNA reads as TGTGTCAGCAGCACCGAGACAAGCCTGAACACTGAAGCTTTCTTT.

Notes on this clonotype: A much larger clone differs by one base, so this may be a read error. V gene TRBV4-1 combines with J gene TRBJ2-1; 12 bases match TRBD2. CDR3 length equals 19 residues. Germline lookup yields CDR1 MGHRA and CDR2 YSYEKL. Losses at the gene ends were 1 base for V and 7 bases for J; bases not matched to a gene: 14. CDR3 amino acids: CASSQAHGRLAGGLNEQFF. CDR3 sequence (DNA): TGCGCCAGCAGCCAAGCCCACGGTCGTCTAGCGGGGGGGTTAAATGAGCAGTTCTTC.

To note about this clonotype: This could be a read error, since a much larger clone is one nucleotide away. The chain recombines TRBV20-1 with TRBJ1-1, with D perhaps matching TRBD1 (5 bases). The CDR3 covers 12 residues. CDR1 DFQATT and CDR2 SNEGSKA come from the germline V gene (reference sequence). The CDR3: CSAYRQSTEPFF. The CDR3 nucleotides read TGCAGTGCTTACAGACAGTCCACTGAACCTTTCTTT.

As to this clonotype: Here the CDR3 omits its conserved ending phenylalanine or tryptophan, so a read error is the likely source. The rearrangement uses TRBV11-2 and TRBJ2-1; unclear D gene. V lost 0 bases, J lost 8 bases, and 14 bases lay in between. In germline, CDR1 is SGHAT, CDR2 FQNNGV. The CDR3 totals 15 residues. The CDR3 DNA follows: TGTGCCAGCAGCTTAGATCCAAGGTCGGTATATGAGCAGTTCATC. The encoded protein is CASSLDPRSVYEQFI.

Notes on this clonotype: Being one base from a much bigger clone, this may be a read error. The J gene is TRBJ2-5, the V gene TRBV20-1, with no clear D. CDR3 length: 10 residues. Germline CDR1 is DFQATT and CDR2 is SNEGSKA (reference sequence). The CDR3 DNA follows: TGCTGTGCGCACCGGGAGACCCAGTACTTC. This gives the protein CCAHRETQYF.

A note on this clonotype: This sequence may be a read error, since a much larger clone differs from it by one base. It is likely a read error, because the conserved phenylalanine at the end of the CDR3 is missing. The chain carries TRBV6-6 and TRBJ2-7, with a tentative D call TRBD2 (7 bases). Per germline, CDR1 MNHNY and CDR2 SVGAGI (reference sequence). With 8 bases removed from V and 6 bases from J, the gap between germline ends came to 23 bases. This CDR3 region has 15 residues. CDR3 nucleotide sequence: TGTGCCAGCGGTCCGGGGGGCCAGGTAAATGTCGAGCAGTACTTA. This translates into CASGPGGQVNVEQYL.

The chain employs TRBV29-1 and TRBJ2-7; 13 nucleotides line up with TRBD2. This CDR3 region has 13 residues. Germline CDR1 is SQVTM and CDR2 is ANQGSEA. The DNA for the CDR3 is TGCATCCTCCGGACTAGCGGGGGCTACGAGCAGTACTTC. As protein: CILRTSGGYEQYF.

To note about this clonotype: One end of the junction fails to match germline, which may point to a read error. This chain connects TRBV10-3 to TRBJ2-7, with TRBD1 as a possible D gene (5 bases). This CDR3 has 12 amino acids. Germline-derived CDR1 and CDR2 are ENHRY and SYGVKD. CDR3 residues: CAISESEQEQYF. The CDR3 DNA follows: TGTGCCATCAGTGAGTCGGAACAGGAGCAGTATTTC.

The V gene is TRBV6-5, the J gene TRBJ2-1, with 9 bases aligning to TRBD2. This CDR3 has 14 amino acids. Germline trimming cut 11 bases from V and 9 bases from J; bases unmatched to any gene: 14. Germline loops: CDR1 MNHEY, CDR2 SVGAGI. The CDR3 sequence is CAPPLGGRAGEQFF. CDR3 in DNA: TGTGCCCCCCCCTTGGGCGGGAGGGCCGGTGAGCAGTTCTTC.

Many counts were recorded for this clonotype. This chain uses TRBV4-1 with TRBJ1-2; maybe TRBD1 (6 bases). CDR1 is MGHRA, CDR2 YSYEKL, per germline. The V gene lost 1 base and the J gene lost 5 bases, with 11 bases spanning the gap. CDR3 length equals 14 residues. CDR3: CASSQVTGNYGYTF. The CDR3, as DNA: TGCGCCAGCAGCCAAGTCACAGGGAATTATGGCTACACCTTC.

This clonotype was counted only a few times. The chain recombines TRBV29-1 with TRBJ2-5; 10 positions agree with TRBD2. Unmatched junction bases numbered 2, after V lost 2 bases and J lost 5 bases. Germline V gene lookup returns CDR1 SQVTM and CDR2 ANQGSEA. This CDR3 is built from 13 residues. CDR3 residues: CSVERAGGETQYF. CDR3 DNA sequence: TGCAGCGTTGAAAGAGCGGGAGGGGAGACCCAGTACTTC.